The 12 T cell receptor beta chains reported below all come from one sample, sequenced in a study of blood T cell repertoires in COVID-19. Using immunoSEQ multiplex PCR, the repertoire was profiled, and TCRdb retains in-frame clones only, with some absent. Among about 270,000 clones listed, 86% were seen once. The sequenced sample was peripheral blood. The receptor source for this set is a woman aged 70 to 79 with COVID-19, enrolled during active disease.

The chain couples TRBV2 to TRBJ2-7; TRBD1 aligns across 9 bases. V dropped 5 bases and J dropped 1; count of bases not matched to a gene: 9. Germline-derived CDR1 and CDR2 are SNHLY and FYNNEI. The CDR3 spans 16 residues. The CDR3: CASSFLPGQGSYEQYF. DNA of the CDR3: TGTGCCAGCAGTTTCCTCCCGGGACAGGGATCCTACGAGCAGTACTTC.

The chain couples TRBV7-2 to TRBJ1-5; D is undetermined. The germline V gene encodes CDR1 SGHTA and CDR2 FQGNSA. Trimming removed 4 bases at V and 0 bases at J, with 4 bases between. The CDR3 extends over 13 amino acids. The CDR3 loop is CASSYSSNQPQHF. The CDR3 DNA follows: TGTGCCAGCAGCTATAGTAGCAATCAGCCCCAGCATTTT.

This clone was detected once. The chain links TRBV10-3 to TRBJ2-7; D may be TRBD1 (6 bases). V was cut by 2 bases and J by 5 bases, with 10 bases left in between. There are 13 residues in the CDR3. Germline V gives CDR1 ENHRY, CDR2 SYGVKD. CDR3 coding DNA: TGTGCCATCAGTGAGAGGGACACCAACGAGCAGTACTTC. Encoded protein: CAISERDTNEQYF.

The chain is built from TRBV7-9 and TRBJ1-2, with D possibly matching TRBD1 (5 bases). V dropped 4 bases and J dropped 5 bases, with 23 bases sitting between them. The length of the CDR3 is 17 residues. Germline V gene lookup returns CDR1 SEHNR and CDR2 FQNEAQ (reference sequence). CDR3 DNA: TGTGCCAGCAGCTCAATCCGGGGACTAACCCATAGGTATGGCTACACCTTC. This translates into CASSSIRGLTHRYGYTF.

Here the CDR3 DNA reads TGTGCCAGCAGCTTAGCGGAGGGACGCGCTGAAGCTTTCTTT. It encodes CASSLAEGRAEAFF. This sequence joins TRBV7-2 and TRBJ1-1; tentatively, D is TRBD1 (5 bases). Trimming cost V 0 bases and J 6 bases, with 11 bases left between them. Germline CDR1 reads SGHTA; CDR2 reads FQGNSA. CDR3 length: 14 residues. Complete variable domain (other parts from reference TRBV7-2 and TRBJ1-1): GAGVSQSPSNKVTEKGKDVELRCDPISGHTALYWYRQSLGQGLEFLIYFQGNSAPDKSGLPSDRFSAERTGGSVSTLTIQRTQQEDSAVYLCASSLAEGRAEAFFGQGTRLTVV.

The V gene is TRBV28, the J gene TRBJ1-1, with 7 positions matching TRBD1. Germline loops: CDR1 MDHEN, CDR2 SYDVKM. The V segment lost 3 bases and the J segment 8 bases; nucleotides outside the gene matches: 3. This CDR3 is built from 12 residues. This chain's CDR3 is CASSLTGREAFF. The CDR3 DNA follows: TGTGCCAGCAGTTTGACAGGGCGAGAAGCTTTCTTT.

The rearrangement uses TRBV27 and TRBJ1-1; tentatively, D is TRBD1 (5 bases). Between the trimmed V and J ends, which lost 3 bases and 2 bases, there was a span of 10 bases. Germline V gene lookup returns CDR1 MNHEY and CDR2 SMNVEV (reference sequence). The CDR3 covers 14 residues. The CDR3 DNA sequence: TGTGCCAGCAGTTTTGGGGGGGATAACACTGAAGCTTTCTTT. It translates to CASSFGGDNTEAFF.

CDR3 in amino acids: CASSERAGAGNTIYF. CDR3 nucleotide sequence: TGCGCCAGCAGTGAGCGAGCAGGGGCTGGAAACACCATATATTTT. This rearrangement joins TRBV10-1 to TRBJ1-3; the D gene is possibly TRBD1 (6 bases). Germline V gene data show CDR1 as WNHNN and CDR2 as SYGVQD (reference sequence). V was pared by 2 bases and J by 2 bases, with 10 bases between. The CDR3 consists of 15 residues.

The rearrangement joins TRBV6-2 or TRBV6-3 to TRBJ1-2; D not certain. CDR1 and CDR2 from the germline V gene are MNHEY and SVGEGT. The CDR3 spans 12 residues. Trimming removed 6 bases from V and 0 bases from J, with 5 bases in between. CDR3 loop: CASSDTNYGYTF. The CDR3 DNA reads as TGTGCCAGCAGCGACACTAACTATGGCTACACCTTC.

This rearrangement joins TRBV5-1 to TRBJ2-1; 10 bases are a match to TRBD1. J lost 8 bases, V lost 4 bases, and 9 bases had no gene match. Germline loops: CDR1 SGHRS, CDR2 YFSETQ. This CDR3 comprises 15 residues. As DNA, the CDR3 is TGCGCCAGCAGCCCGGGACAGGGGAGTAGCGATGAGCAGTTCTTC. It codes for CASSPGQGSSDEQFF.

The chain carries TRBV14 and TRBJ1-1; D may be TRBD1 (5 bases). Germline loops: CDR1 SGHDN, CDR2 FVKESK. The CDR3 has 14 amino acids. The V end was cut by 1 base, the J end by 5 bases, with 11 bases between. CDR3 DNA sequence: TGTGCCAGCAGCCAAGTAAGTCAGGGAACTGAAGCTTTCTTT. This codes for CASSQVSQGTEAFF. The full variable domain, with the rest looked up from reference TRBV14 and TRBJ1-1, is EAGVTQFPSHSVIEKGQTVTLRCDPISGHDNLYWYRRVMGKEIKFLLHFVKESKQDESGMPNNRFLAERTGGTYSTLKVQPAELEDSGVYFCASSQVSQGTEAFFGQGTRLTVV.

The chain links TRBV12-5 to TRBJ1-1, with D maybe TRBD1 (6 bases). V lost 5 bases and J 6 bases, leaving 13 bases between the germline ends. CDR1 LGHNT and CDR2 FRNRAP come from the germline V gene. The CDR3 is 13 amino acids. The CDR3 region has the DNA TGTGCTAGTGGTCCACAGGGTTATCCTGAAGCTTTCTTT. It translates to CASGPQGYPEAFF.